The 23 T cell receptor beta chains presented below share a single source sample, sequenced in a study of blood T cell repertoires in COVID-19. Only in-frame clones appear in the TCRdb table, and some are missing; sequencing was by immunoSEQ multiplex PCR. The top ten clones hold roughly 45% of a sample with around 40,000 clones, around four fifths of them seen once. The sample was peripheral blood. The receptor source for this set is a woman over 75 with active or convalescent COVID-19.

This chain uses TRBV19 with TRBJ2-1; 12 bases line up with TRBD2. With V trimmed by 7 bases and J by 1 base, 8 bases remained unmatched. The V gene's germline CDR1 is LNHDA and CDR2 SQIVND (reference sequence). The CDR3 covers 17 residues. As DNA, the CDR3 is TGTGCCAGTACCCCGTCCACTAGCGGGAGGTCCTACAATGAGCAGTTCTTC. Its protein is CASTPSTSGRSYNEQFF.

The genes are TRBV10-3 and TRBJ2-5; TRBD2 matches at 9 bases. The CDR3 length is 17 residues. The germline V gene encodes CDR1 ENHRY and CDR2 SYGVKD. Trimming at V came to 8 bases and at J to 0 bases, leaving 13 bases not matched to a gene. As DNA, the CDR3 is TGTGCCATCTCTAGCGGGACGAAAAACCGAAACCAAGAGACCCAGTACTTC. Its protein product is CAISSGTKNRNQETQYF.

In nucleotides, the CDR3 is TGTGCCAGCAGCTTTGACAGGTCCAACTATGGCTACACCTTC. It is translated as CASSFDRSNYGYTF. The rearrangement uses TRBV11-2 and TRBJ1-2; maybe TRBD1 (6 bases). With 3 bases removed from V and 2 bases from J, the gap between germline ends came to 10 bases. The germline V gene has CDR1 SGHAT and CDR2 FQNNGV. The CDR3 is made up of 14 amino acids.

The J gene is TRBJ1-6, the V gene TRBV27; maybe TRBD1 (5 bases). Germline CDR1 reads MNHEY; CDR2 reads SMNVEV (reference sequence). The CDR3 length is 15 residues. V gave up 5 bases and J gave up 7 bases, with 15 bases separating them. CDR3 in amino acids: CASSTVWTPNSPLHF. The CDR3 DNA follows: TGTGCCAGCAGTACTGTGTGGACACCCAATTCACCCCTCCACTTT.

J is TRBJ2-7 and V is TRBV6-5; D is perhaps TRBD2 (5 bases). The CDR3 consists of 13 residues. CDR1 MNHEY and CDR2 SVGAGI come from the germline V gene. With 9 bases removed from V and 5 bases from J, the gap between germline ends came to 17 bases. The CDR3: CASTKGDSDEQYF. The DNA of the CDR3 is TGTGCCAGTACGAAGGGAGATTCGGACGAGCAGTACTTC.

The rearrangement joins TRBV7-9 to TRBJ1-1; TRBD1 matches 9 bases. The germline gives CDR1 SEHNR, CDR2 FQNEAQ (reference sequence). J lost 1 base, V lost 1 base, and 4 bases had no gene match. This CDR3 comprises 16 residues. This CDR3 is CASSLVGTGKNTEAFF. CDR3 nucleotide sequence: TGTGCCAGCAGCTTAGTAGGGACAGGGAAGAACACTGAAGCTTTCTTT. The variable domain in full, completed from reference TRBV7-9 and TRBJ1-1, reads DTGVSQNPRHKITKRGQNVTFRCDPISEHNRLYWYRQTLGQGPEFLTYFQNEAQLEKSRLLSDRFSAERPKGSFSTLEIQRTEQGDSAMYLCASSLVGTGKNTEAFFGQGTRLTVV.

The chain joins TRBV28 to TRBJ2-3; 11 positions agree with TRBD2. Germline CDR1 is MDHEN and CDR2 is SYDVKM. The CDR3 consists of 15 residues. Unmatched junction bases numbered 3, after V lost 6 bases and J lost 1 base. The CDR3 coding sequence is TGTGCCAGCAGAGGGACTAGCGGTCGCACAGATACGCAGTATTTT. Protein: CASRGTSGRTDTQYF.

In nucleotides, the CDR3 is TGTGCTAGTGGCCGAGAACAGGGAACTGAAGCTTTCTTT. Translated, it gives CASGREQGTEAFF. The rearrangement links TRBV12-5 to TRBJ1-1; D is possibly TRBD1 (6 bases). V shed 6 bases and J shed 5 bases, with 13 bases lying between them. Looked up from germline, CDR1 is LGHNT and CDR2 is FRNRAP. The CDR3 consists of 13 residues.

The rearrangement uses TRBV7-6 and TRBJ2-7; 9 bases fit TRBD1. The CDR3 is made up of 16 amino acids. Germline V CDR1 and CDR2: SGHVS, FNYEAQ. V lost 2 bases and J lost 4; bases outside the gene matches: 9. CDR3 sequence reads: CASSLWPGQGSYEQYF. The CDR3 DNA reads as TGTGCCAGCAGCTTATGGCCGGGACAGGGTTCATACGAGCAGTACTTC.

This chain uses TRBV10-3 with TRBJ2-7; TRBD1 matches 7 bases. The CDR3 sequence is 14 residues long. V lost 4 bases and J lost 3; bases outside the gene matches: 6. From germline, CDR1 is ENHRY and CDR2 SYGVKD. The CDR3 DNA reads as TGTGCCATCAGTGGTACAGGGGCCCGCTACGAGCAGTACTTC. Translating it yields CAISGTGARYEQYF.

The V gene is TRBV2, the J gene TRBJ1-2; 8 nucleotides line up with TRBD1. There are 15 residues in the CDR3. J was trimmed by 7 bases and V by 8 bases; bases with no gene match: 15. Per germline, CDR1 SNHLY and CDR2 FYNNEI. The CDR3 bases are TGTGCCAGCCGGAGTTGGGACAGGTCCACTTCTGGCTACACCTTC. This encodes CASRSWDRSTSGYTF.

V and J are TRBV5-6 and TRBJ1-1; D remains unclear. V lost 0 bases and J 1 base, leaving 7 bases between the germline ends. Germline V CDR1 and CDR2: SGHDT, YYEEEE. There are 14 residues in the CDR3. This CDR3 is CASSLAGRNTEAFF. For the CDR3, the DNA is TGTGCCAGCAGCTTGGCCGGTCGGAACACTGAAGCTTTCTTT.

V is TRBV30 and J is TRBJ1-1; perhaps TRBD1 as D (5 bases). Germline CDR1 GTSNPN, CDR2 SVGIG (reference sequence). This CDR3 is 13 amino acids long. Trimming took 8 bases from V and 1 from J, leaving 14 bases between them. CDR3 amino acids: CASNFGGNTEAFF. CDR3 in DNA: TGTGCCAGTAACTTCGGGGGGAACACTGAAGCTTTCTTT. The whole variable domain, remainder taken from reference TRBV30 and TRBJ1-1, is SQTIHQWPATLVQPVGSPLSLECTVEGTSNPNLYWYRQAAGRGLQLLFYSVGIGQISSEVPQNLSASRPQDRQFILSSKKLLLSDSGFYLCASNFGGNTEAFFGQGTRLTVV.

The chain has TRBV10-1 and TRBJ1-1; TRBD1 aligns across 7 bases. Trimming removed 4 bases from V and 1 base from J; junction bases left unmatched: 9. The germline gives CDR1 WNHNN, CDR2 SYGVQD (reference sequence). The CDR3 spans 16 residues. The CDR3 protein is CASSGGRGVPNTEAFF. The DNA of the CDR3 is TGCGCCAGCAGTGGCGGCAGGGGGGTGCCGAACACTGAAGCTTTCTTT.

The rearrangement links TRBV9 to TRBJ2-7; D may be TRBD2 (5 bases). V gave up 0 bases and J gave up 3 bases, with 13 bases separating them. The germline V gene has CDR1 SGDLS and CDR2 YYNGEE. This CDR3 region has 15 residues. CDR3 amino acids: CASSVEVGVNYEQYF. CDR3 bases: TGTGCCAGCAGCGTAGAGGTGGGAGTTAACTACGAGCAGTACTTC.

This clone was seen more than once but under ten times. The rearrangement links TRBV19 to TRBJ2-1; 9 bases match TRBD2. The trim removed 5 bases at V and 2 bases at J, leaving 10 bases unmatched. Germline V gives CDR1 LNHDA, CDR2 SQIVND (reference sequence). This CDR3 has 17 residues. CDR3 coding DNA: TGTGCCAGTAGTCCCCGGGGGAGACTAGCGGCCTACAATGAGCAGTTCTTC. It encodes CASSPRGRLAAYNEQFF.

The chain is built from TRBV30 and TRBJ2-2, with 7 bases identical to TRBD1. The V and J ends lost 0 bases and 5 bases, in that order; junction bases with no gene match: 18. Germline assignment: CDR1 GTSNPN and CDR2 SVGIG (reference sequence). The CDR3 spans 19 residues. The CDR3 sequence is CAWSVRPGGYNLGTGELFF. In DNA, the CDR3 is TGTGCCTGGAGTGTACGGCCAGGGGGATATAATCTAGGGACCGGGGAGCTGTTTTTT.

The chain recombines TRBV19 with TRBJ1-5; 7 bases agree with TRBD1. V trimming: 4 bases; J trimming: 6 bases; junction bases outside the gene matches: 9. The CDR3 covers 15 residues. From germline, CDR1 is LNHDA and CDR2 SQIVND (reference sequence). The CDR3 region is CASSTPDRWGQPQHF. DNA of the CDR3: TGTGCCAGTAGTACCCCGGACAGGTGGGGTCAGCCCCAGCATTTT.

CDR3 in amino acids: CASTTGGSRYGYTF. The CDR3, as DNA: TGTGCCAGCACTACAGGGGGCTCCCGTTATGGCTACACCTTC. The chain has TRBV6-5 and TRBJ1-2, with 9 positions matching TRBD1. Germline trimming cut 7 bases from V and 5 bases from J; bases unmatched to any gene: 8. The CDR3 consists of 14 residues. The V gene's germline CDR1 is MNHEY and CDR2 SVGAGI.

V usage is TRBV27 and J usage is TRBJ2-3; D is perhaps TRBD2 (6 bases). The CDR3 covers 15 residues. Germline lookup yields CDR1 MNHEY and CDR2 SMNVEV (reference sequence). Trimming shortened V by 3 bases and J by 2 bases, and 12 bases separated the two germline ends. The CDR3 region is CASSLASATTDTQYF. The CDR3 nucleotides are TGTGCCAGCAGTTTGGCTAGCGCTACCACAGATACGCAGTATTTT.

The CDR3, as DNA: TGTGCCAGCAGCTTGTACTATGGACAGGGGGCGGACTACACCTTC. This sequence encodes CASSLYYGQGADYTF. The rearrangement links TRBV7-2 to TRBJ1-2, with 11 bases that match TRBD1. This CDR3 has 15 amino acids. V lost 3 bases, J lost 10 bases, and 10 bases stayed unmatched. CDR1 and CDR2 from the germline V gene are SGHTA and FQGNSA.

This clone has only a few counts. The chain employs TRBV28 and TRBJ1-2, with 7 positions matching TRBD1. Per the germline V gene, CDR1 is MDHEN and CDR2 is SYDVKM. The CDR3 spans 14 residues. J lost 6 bases, V lost 6 bases, and 10 bases had no gene match. The DNA for the CDR3 is TGTGCCAGCAGGACCGATGGGACAGAAAATGGCTACACCTTC. Amino acid sequence: CASRTDGTENGYTF.

The chain employs TRBV3-1 (or the pseudogene TRBV3-2) and TRBJ2-7, with 11 bases aligning to TRBD2. CDR1 LGHDT and CDR2 YNNKEL come from the germline V gene (reference sequence). J was trimmed by 5 bases and V by 4 bases; bases with no gene match: 10. The CDR3 contains 16 residues. The CDR3 protein is CASSPTTSGSPNEQYF. The CDR3 nucleotides are TGTGCCAGCAGCCCTACTACTAGCGGGAGCCCCAACGAGCAGTACTTC.